This T cell receptor beta chain emerged from a study of blood T cell repertoires in COVID-19 (TCRdb year 2020). For context, the study as a whole: Samples from collaborators originated in the United States, Italy and Spain and spanned both the acute and convalescent phases of COVID-19. Subjects who had been exposed to COVID-19, were actively infected with it, or had recovered from it provided the deeply sampled blood TCRbeta repertoires that made up the dataset. The repertoires were released in a freely available public database intended as a resource for research on the immune response to SARS-CoV-2. The samples were drawn from the first 160 participants of the ongoing ImmuneRACE study and from some 1,300 subjects provided by 6 global collaborators. The prospective study material was composed of cDNA or gDNA derived from T cells, B-cell-depleted T cells, or PBMCs. HLA class I and class II types, where available, came from metadata supplied by the sample provider rather than from assay-based typing. Nearly every sample came with metadata listing a de-identified subject ID, COVID-19 status, age in years and sex.

Participants in the prospective study were enrolled through a virtual design, were aged roughly 18 to 100 years, and lived in roughly 26 United States geographic areas. To assign participants to cohorts, the prospective study relied on clinical history that participants themselves reported in a screening survey and a study questionnaire. Exposed participants were defined as having been in contact with someone with a PCR-confirmed or clinician-diagnosed COVID-19 case within 2 weeks of study entry. In the prospective study, mobile phlebotomists collected whole blood, serum and a nasopharyngeal or oropharyngeal swab from each participant. Over a 2-month period, participants in the prospective study had the option of providing additional blood draws and questionnaires. Before DNA extraction, blood samples from the prospective study were shipped at room temperature or frozen. On the study overall, not on this receptor specifically: The quantity of clinical and demographic metadata differed by source and by participant and was supplied without curation.

TCRbeta CDR3 regions were amplified from genomic DNA using the immunoSEQ Assay, a bias-controlled multiplex PCR. Per the source publication's procedure: The number of nucleated cells in each sample was estimated by amplification of reference gene primers within the assay. Sequence reads were collapsed and filtered to measure the absolute abundance of every unique TCRbeta CDR3 rearrangement. For each sample, productive Simpson clonality was calculated by taking the square root of Simpson's diversity index across productive rearrangements. In TCRdb, the immuneACCESS table is reduced to in-frame sequences with V and J assigned. These tables do not hold every clone; where another copy was compared, an unresolved V gene accounts for under half, and the others remain unexplained. V, J and clone size were drawn from that table, and D and trimming were deduced from the DNA. In this sample the table shows roughly 150,000 clones, about nine tenths of which occur a single time. 4% of the sample comes from the top ten.

With respect to this clone: This receptor's antigen is unknown. No much larger clonotype is one base removed from it; base qualities were not supplied.

Sequencing was done on a sample of PBMCs or T cells enriched from blood (not recorded which). This TCR came from a woman in her forties who had been exposed to COVID-19.

The CDR3 loop reads CASSERQSSYEQYF. The nucleotides are TGTGCCAGCAGTGAGCGACAGTCCTCCTACGAGCAGTACTTC. In this chain, TRBV2 is recombined with TRBJ2-7; the D segment could be TRBD1, given 5 matching bases. Taken from cysteine to phenylalanine, the CDR3 has 14 residues. The retained sequence is limited to the CDR3, 42 bases, with the frame set at the first base. The germline V gene specifies SNHLY as CDR1 and FYNNEI as CDR2. V lost 3 bases and J lost 0 bases; the stretch between them is 9 bases long.